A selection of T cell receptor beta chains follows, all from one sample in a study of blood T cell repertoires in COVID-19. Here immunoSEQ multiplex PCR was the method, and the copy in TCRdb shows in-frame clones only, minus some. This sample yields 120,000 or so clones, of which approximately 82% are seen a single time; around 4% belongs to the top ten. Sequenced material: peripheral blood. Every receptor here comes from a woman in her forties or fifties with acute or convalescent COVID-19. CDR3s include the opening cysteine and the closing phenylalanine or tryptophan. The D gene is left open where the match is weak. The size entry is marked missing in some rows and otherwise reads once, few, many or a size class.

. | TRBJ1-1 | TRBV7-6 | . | TGTGCCAGCAGCCTCACTCCCGGACAGCTTAACACTGAAGCTTTCTTT | CASSLTPGQLNTEAFF
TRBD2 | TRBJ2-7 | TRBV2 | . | TGTGCCAGCAAGGCTAGCGGGGGGGGCGAGCAGTACTTC | CASKASGGGEQYF
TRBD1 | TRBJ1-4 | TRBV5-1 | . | TGCGCCAGCAGCCCCGGGACAGAAGAAAAACTGTTTTTT | CASSPGTEEKLFF
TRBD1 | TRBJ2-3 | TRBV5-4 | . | TGTGCCAGCAGCCTTTCAGGGGGCTCAGGCACAGATACGCAGTATTTT | CASSLSGGSGTDTQYF
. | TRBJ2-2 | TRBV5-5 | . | TGTGCCAGCAGCTCCATTACCGGGGAGCTGTTTTTT | CASSSITGELFF
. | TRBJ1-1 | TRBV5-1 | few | TGCGCCAGCAGTTATGACGGGGGGAACACTGAAGCTTTCTTT | CASSYDGGNTEAFF
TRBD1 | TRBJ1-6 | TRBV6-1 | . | TGTGCCAGCAGTGAGGGACAGGGGAGTTCACCCCTCCACTTT | CASSEGQGSSPLHF
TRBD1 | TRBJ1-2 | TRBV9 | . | TGTGCCAGCAGCCCCCACAGGGGGATGTCCTATGGCTACACCTTC | CASSPHRGMSYGYTF
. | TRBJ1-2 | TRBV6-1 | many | TGTGCCAGCAGTGAACGGAGGACAGCGATCTATGGCTACACCTTC | CASSERRTAIYGYTF
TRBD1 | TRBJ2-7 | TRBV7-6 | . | TGTGCCAGCAGCTTAAGACGACAGGGGTCCCACGAGCAGTACTTC | CASSLRRQGSHEQYF
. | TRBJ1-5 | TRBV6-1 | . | TGTGCCAGCAGTGAAGATAGGCGGGGACATCAGCCCCAGCATTTT | CASSEDRRGHQPQHF
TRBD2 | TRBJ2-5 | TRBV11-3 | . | TGTGCCAGCAGCTTAGGGGGGACTAAAGAGACCCAGTACTTC | CASSLGGTKETQYF
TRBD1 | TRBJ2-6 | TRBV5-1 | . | TGCGCCAGCAGCCCCGGGACAGTCAGCTCTGGGGCCAACGTCCTGACTTTC | CASSPGTVSSGANVLTF
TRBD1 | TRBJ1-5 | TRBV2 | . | TGTGCCAGCATGGGACAGGAAAATCAGCCCCAGCATTTT | CASMGQENQPQHF
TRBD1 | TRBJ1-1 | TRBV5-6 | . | TGTGCCAGCATACAGGGGGCGAGAACTGAAGCTTTCTTT | CASIQGARTEAFF
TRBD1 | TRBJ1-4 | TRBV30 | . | TGTGCCTTGAGGACAGGGAGTTATGCAACTAATGAAAAACTGTTTTTT | CALRTGSYATNEKLFF
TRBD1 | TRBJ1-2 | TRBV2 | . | TGTGCCAGCAGAGGACAGGGGAACGGTAACTATGGCTACACCTTC | CASRGQGNGNYGYTF
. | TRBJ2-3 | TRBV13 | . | TGTGCCAGCAGCTCAGGCGTCAGGCGGGCAGATACGCAGTATTTT | CASSSGVRRADTQYF
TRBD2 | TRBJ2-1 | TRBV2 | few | TGTGCCAGCAGTGAAGGGCTAGCGGGGTACAATGAGCAGTTCTTC | CASSEGLAGYNEQFF
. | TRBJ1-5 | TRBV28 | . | TGTGCCAGCAGTTCAAATGACAGACCTAATCAGCCCCAGCATTTT | CASSSNDRPNQPQHF
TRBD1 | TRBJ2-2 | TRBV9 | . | TGTGCCAGCAGCGTAAAGGGACAGGGTGCCGGGGAGCTGTTTTTT | CASSVKGQGAGELFF
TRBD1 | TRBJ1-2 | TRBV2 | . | TGTGCCAGCAGCACGGGAGGGGGCACTGGCTACACCTTC | CASSTGGGTGYTF
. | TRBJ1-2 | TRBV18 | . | TGTGCCAGCTCACCAGTGACGGCCGGAGACTATGGCTACACCTTC | CASSPVTAGDYGYTF
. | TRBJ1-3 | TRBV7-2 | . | TGTGCCAGCAGCAACAAGATATCAGGGGTCGGAAACACCATATATTTT | CASSNKISGVGNTIYF
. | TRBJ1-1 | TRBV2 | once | TGTGCCAGCACTCAGGGTTTCACTGAAGCTTTCTTT | CASTQGFTEAFF
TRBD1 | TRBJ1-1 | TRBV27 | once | TGTGCCAGCAGTAGAAGGGGGCGTGTCACTGAAGCTTTCTTT | CASSRRGRVTEAFF
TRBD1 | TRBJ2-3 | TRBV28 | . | TGTGCCAGCAGTTCATGGGACAGGGGGGCAGATACGCAGTATTTT | CASSSWDRGADTQYF
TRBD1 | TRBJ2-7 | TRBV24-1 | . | TGTGCCACCAGTGATCCCAGGACAGGGGGCAACGAGCAGTACTTC | CATSDPRTGGNEQYF
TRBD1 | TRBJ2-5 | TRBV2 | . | TGTGCCGGACAGGGAGCAGGGACCCAGTACTTC | CAGQGAGTQYF
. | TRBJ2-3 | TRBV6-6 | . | TGTGCCAGCAGTTACCCAGGCACAGATACGCAGTATTTT | CASSYPGTDTQYF
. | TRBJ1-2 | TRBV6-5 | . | TGTGCCAGCAGTACCCAACAGCTCTATGGCTACACCTTC | CASSTQQLYGYTF
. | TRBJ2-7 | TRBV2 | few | TGTGCCAGCAGTCCGACAGGCCTCCCCCTCTCCTACGAGCAGTACTTC | CASSPTGLPLSYEQYF
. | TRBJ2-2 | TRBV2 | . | TGTGCCAGCAGTTGGGTCGCGGCCGGGGAGCTGTTTTTT | CASSWVAAGELFF
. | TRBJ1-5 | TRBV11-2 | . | TGTGCCAGCAGCTTCGATGCGGGGAAGAATCAGCCCCAGCATTTT | CASSFDAGKNQPQHF
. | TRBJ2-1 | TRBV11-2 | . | TGTGCCAGCAGCTCTTACGAGGGAGGTGACAATGAGCAGTTCTTC | CASSSYEGGDNEQFF
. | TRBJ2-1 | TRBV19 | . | TGTGCCAGTAGGCTAGCTGGTGAGCAGTTCTTC | CASRLAGEQFF
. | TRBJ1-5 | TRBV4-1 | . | TGCGCCAGCAGCCGCCAAGGACCAGGGCTAATCAATCAGCCCCAGCATTTT | CASSRQGPGLINQPQHF
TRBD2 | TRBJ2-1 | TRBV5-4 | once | TGTGCCAGCATAGGGACTAGCGGGAGCTACAATGAGCAGTTCTTC | CASIGTSGSYNEQFF